The 20 T cell receptor beta chains reported below all come from one sample, sequenced in a study of regulatory T cells in long-lasting Graves disease. Stated time point: newly diagnosed GD, antithyroid drugs for less than 3 months. The TCR library was made from RNA that had been extracted from PBMCs in TRIzol. Both iRepertoire HTBI primers and Arm-PCR of CDR3 regions were used to build the TCR beta libraries. TCRdb fed the multiplex PCR reads into MiXCR, producing one record per CDR3 protein. The profile shows about 350,000 distinct CDR3 sequences, 16% of them singletons. The same data also went into a second study, on T cells in Graves' hyperthyroidism and ophthalmopathy.

Sample: peripheral blood mononuclear cells (PBMCs), taken at new diagnosis, from a patient treated with antithyroid drugs. The receptor source for this set is a man aged 40-49 years with Graves disease.

The V call is TRBV10-3, the J call TRBJ1-6; no clear D. The germline gives CDR1 ENHRY, CDR2 SYGVKD. V was shortened by 0 bases and J by 12 bases, with 12 bases between the two germline ends. This CDR3 is built from 14 residues. Here the CDR3 DNA reads TGTGCCATCAGTGAGTCGGGCGGCGCGAAACCCCTCCACTTT. It codes for CAISESGGAKPLHF.

This clonotype was observed a handful of times. This sequence joins TRBV10-3 and TRBJ1-2; a possible D gene is TRBD1 (5 bases). The V gene's germline CDR1 is ENHRY and CDR2 SYGVKD. This CDR3 contains 13 residues. Trimming left V 5 bases short and J 3 bases short, with 10 bases between. The CDR3 sequence: CAISRDGYYGYTF. CDR3 in DNA: TGTGCCATCAGTCGGGACGGATACTATGGCTACACCTTC.

This clonotype has more than one count but fewer than ten. This chain connects TRBV5-1 to TRBJ1-5, with TRBD1 matching over 7 bases. Unmatched junction bases numbered 5, after V lost 3 bases and J lost 2 bases. Per germline, CDR1 SGHRS and CDR2 YFSETQ. This CDR3 comprises 15 residues. This CDR3 is CASSWDSSGNQPQHF. The CDR3 region has the DNA TGCGCCAGCAGCTGGGACAGTTCAGGCAATCAGCCCCAGCATTTT.

This clonotype was seen repeatedly, ten times or more. J is TRBJ2-1 and V is TRBV12-5, with D perhaps matching TRBD1 or TRBD2 (7 bases each). With 0 bases removed from V and 6 bases from J, the gap between germline ends came to 18 bases. The CDR3 loop spans 17 amino acids. CDR1 is LGHNT and CDR2 is FRNRAP in the germline V gene. Written as DNA, the CDR3 is TGTGCTAGTGGTTTGGTACCGGCCAGGGGGGGGGCCAATGAGCAGTTCTTC. This codes for CASGLVPARGGANEQFF.

The chain combines TRBV9 with TRBJ1-1; no clear D gene. The CDR3 runs to 14 residues. V was cut by 0 bases and J by 0 bases, with 6 bases left in between. Germline CDR1 SGDLS, CDR2 YYNGEE. CDR3 nucleotide sequence: TGTGCCAGCAGCGTAGCGGGGATGAACACTGAAGCTTTCTTT. Its protein product is CASSVAGMNTEAFF.

As concerns this clonotype: Since a much larger clone is just one base distant, this may be a read error. This sequence joins TRBV7-2 and TRBJ2-4; 7 positions agree with TRBD1. CDR3 length: 15 amino acids. Losses at the gene ends were 8 bases for V and 6 bases for J; bases not matched to a gene: 13. CDR1 and CDR2 from the germline V gene are SGHTA and FQGNSA. CDR3 loop: CASGPKQGSGNIQYF. CDR3 DNA: TGTGCCAGCGGCCCGAAACAGGGGTCGGGAAACATTCAGTACTTC.

This clonotype has ten or more counts. The CDR3 DNA sequence: TGTGCCAGCAGTGTCAGGGGAACGGAGACCCAGTACTTC. Translating gives CASSVRGTETQYF. The chain recombines TRBV28 with TRBJ2-5; possible D gene TRBD1, 6 bases. This CDR3 is 13 amino acids long. CDR1 and CDR2 (germline): MDHEN, SYDVKM. Trimming shortened V by 5 bases and J by 5 bases, and 12 bases separated the two germline ends.

The table lists this clonotype with a few counts. The rearrangement links TRBV4-1 to TRBJ2-5, with 7 positions matching TRBD1. The germline CDR1 and CDR2 sequences are MGHRA and YSYEKL. The length of the CDR3 is 14 residues. V was clipped by 0 bases and J by 3 bases; unmatched bases: 1. CDR3 sequence (DNA): TGCGCCAGCAGCCAAGATGACAGGGAAGAGACCCAGTACTTC. The encoded protein is CASSQDDREETQYF.

This clonotype has at least ten counts. The genes are TRBV10-2 and TRBJ2-7, with TRBD2 as a possible D gene (7 bases). Deletions cut 7 bases from V and 7 bases from J, with 23 bases between. Germline V gene lookup returns CDR1 WSHSY and CDR2 SAAADI. The CDR3 has 15 residues. The CDR3 here is CASTRGDTDRKEQYF. The CDR3 DNA reads as TGCGCCAGCACCCGGGGGGATACGGACAGAAAAGAGCAGTACTTC.

This clonotype was picked up many times. The V gene is TRBV7-2, the J gene TRBJ2-7; D remains ambiguous. The CDR3 is 14 residues long. Trimming removed 4 bases at V and 3 bases at J, with 13 bases between. Germline CDR1 is SGHTA and CDR2 is FQGNSA. CDR3 in DNA: TGTGCCAGCAGCTCCTGGCCTCTGAACTACGAGCAGTACTTC. The encoded protein is CASSSWPLNYEQYF.

This clonotype came up many times. The chain has TRBV20-1 and TRBJ2-7, with 8 bases fitting TRBD1. CDR1 DFQATT and CDR2 SNEGSKA come from the germline V gene (reference sequence). Germline trimming cut 4 bases from V and 3 bases from J; bases unmatched to any gene: 11. This CDR3 has 15 residues. The CDR3 coding sequence is TGCAGTGCTACATCCGGACAGGGTCTTGGCTACGAGCAGTACTTC. Translation gives CSATSGQGLGYEQYF.

Here the CDR3 reads CASSVDRDGYTF. The CDR3 nucleotides read TGTGCCAGCAGCGTAGACAGAGATGGCTACACCTTC. This rearrangement joins TRBV9 to TRBJ1-2, with D uncertain. V shed 0 bases and J shed 6 bases, with 6 bases lying between them. Germline values: CDR1 SGDLS, CDR2 YYNGEE. The CDR3 consists of 12 residues. The variable domain in full, with the rest retrieved from reference TRBV9 and TRBJ1-2, is DSGVTQTPKHLITATGQRVTLRCSPRSGDLSVYWYQQSLDQGLQFLIQYYNGEERAKGNILERFSAQQFPDLHSELNLSSLELGDSALYFCASSVDRDGYTFGSGTRLTVV.

This clonotype appeared many times. The rearrangement links TRBV4-1 to TRBJ2-3; the D is unclear. This CDR3 region has 15 residues. V was shortened by 4 bases and J by 9 bases, with 20 bases between the two germline ends. Germline-derived CDR1 and CDR2 are MGHRA and YSYEKL. CDR3 DNA sequence: TGCGCCAGCAGCCTTACCTGGACGGTTGCAAGAACGCAGTATTTT. Translation: CASSLTWTVARTQYF.

Remarks on this clonotype: A junction boundary mismatches the germline segment, possibly from a read error. The chain uses TRBV12-3 or TRBV12-4 and TRBJ2-5, with TRBD1 matching 9 bases. The CDR3 contains 15 residues. CDR3 nucleotides: TGTGCCAGGAGTTTGGGGACAGGGCCACAAGAGACCCAGTACTTC. Translation gives CARSLGTGPQETQYF.

This clonotype has at least ten counts. The chain uses TRBV20-1 and TRBJ2-3, with D hard to call. The CDR3 has 12 residues. Per the germline V gene, CDR1 is DFQATT and CDR2 is SNEGSKA (reference sequence). CDR3 sequence: CRTAESTDTQYF. DNA for the CDR3: TGCAGGACGGCAGAAAGCACAGATACGCAGTATTTT.

This chain uses TRBV2 with TRBJ2-1, with TRBD2 matching over 11 bases. This CDR3 region has 17 residues. Germline CDR1 and CDR2: SNHLY and FYNNEI. The V and J ends lost 8 bases and 8 bases, in that order; junction bases with no gene match: 17. In DNA form, the CDR3 reads TGTGCCAGCTATCTAAGGACAGCAACTAGCGGGAGTGATGAGCAGTTCTTC. Translated, it gives CASYLRTATSGSDEQFF.

This clonotype was counted only a few times. The gene calls are TRBV29-1 and TRBJ2-3, with unresolved D. V lost 6 bases, J lost 2 bases, and 6 bases lay in between. CDR1 and CDR2 from the germline V gene are SQVTM and ANQGSEA. CDR3 length equals 11 residues. The CDR3 region is CSVGFTDTQYF. DNA for the CDR3: TGCAGCGTCGGATTCACAGATACGCAGTATTTT.

V gene TRBV12-3 or TRBV12-4 combines with J gene TRBJ2-3; 10 bases agree with TRBD2. V was pared by 4 bases and J by 6 bases, with 7 bases of the junction left unmatched. The CDR3 runs to 15 residues. The CDR3, as DNA: TGTGCCAGCAGTTCTCGGACTAGCGGATTGGATACGCAGTATTTT. This sequence encodes CASSSRTSGLDTQYF.

This clonotype was counted at least ten times. The V call is TRBV20-1, the J call TRBJ1-1; D remains unclear. The CDR3 length is 11 residues. V lost 2 bases and J lost 6, with 7 bases in between. Germline values: CDR1 DFQATT, CDR2 SNEGSKA (reference sequence). This CDR3 reads CSARRVSEAFF. The DNA for the CDR3 is TGCAGTGCTAGAAGGGTTTCTGAAGCTTTCTTT.

This clonotype was counted a few times. This sequence joins TRBV27 and TRBJ2-7, with 11 nucleotides matching TRBD2. There are 18 residues in the CDR3. The J segment lost 0 bases and the V segment lost 3 bases, leaving 10 bases of the junction unmatched. Germline V gene lookup returns CDR1 MNHEY and CDR2 SMNVEV (reference sequence). The CDR3 DNA is TGTGCCAGCAGTTTCGGTAGCGGGGGGGCGCATCGCTCCTACGAGCAGTACTTC. It translates to CASSFGSGGAHRSYEQYF.